This T cell receptor beta chain was found in a study of T cell responses to AZD1222 COVID-19 vaccine. General observations from the study: Donors were mostly white British, more females; clonal diversity possibly underestimated. Baseline seropositives among AZD1222 recipients totaled only six or seven.

Regarding this clone: Its antigen is unidentified.

Produced via immunoSEQ multiplex PCR; TCRdb's table is partial and in-frame only. The sample lists about 98,000 clones, about 90% occurring once. The material sequenced was peripheral blood, taken on day 0 of MenACWY control vaccination. The receptor was derived from an adult in good health.

The CDR3 DNA reads TGTGCCAGCAGTTTGAGGGCGGTTGAGACCCAGTACTTC. This codes for CASSLRAVETQYF. The J gene is TRBJ2-5, the V gene TRBV12-3 or TRBV12-4; possibly TRBD2 for D (5 bases). The V and J ends lost 3 bases and 5 bases respectively, with 10 bases between them. CDR3 length equals 13 residues.